The 13 T cell receptor beta chains below come from one sample, sequenced in a study of blood T cell repertoires in COVID-19. Generated by immunoSEQ multiplex PCR, the TCRdb table keeps only in-frame clones and is missing some. The data hold approximately 270,000 clones, with about 85% observed a single time. The specimen sequenced was peripheral blood. Receptor source: a human donor with COVID-19, enrolled during active disease. The donor label of this sample is uncertain.

The chain joins TRBV9 to TRBJ2-2, with D uncertain. Trimming removed 0 bases from V and 3 bases from J, with 12 bases in between. This CDR3 region has 16 residues. Looked up from germline, CDR1 is SGDLS and CDR2 is YYNGEE. DNA of the CDR3: TGTGCCAGCAGCGTAGTGGCTTCAGGTCACACCGGGGAGCTGTTTTTT. Its protein is CASSVVASGHTGELFF.

The rearrangement joins TRBV2 to TRBJ2-7, with D possibly TRBD2 on 5 matching bases. Germline CDR1 is SNHLY and CDR2 is FYNNEI. The CDR3 spans 13 residues. The V and J ends lost 1 base and 2 bases respectively, with 6 bases between them. CDR3 sequence (DNA): TGTGCCAGCAGTGAAGGAGGGACCTACGAGCAGTACTTC. Protein sequence: CASSEGGTYEQYF.

The chain has TRBV12-3 or TRBV12-4 and TRBJ1-4; D is undetermined. Trimming took 5 bases from V and 6 from J, leaving 10 bases between them. This CDR3 has 13 amino acids. The CDR3 here is CASSISGDEKLFF. CDR3 bases: TGTGCCAGCAGTATTAGCGGGGATGAAAAACTGTTTTTT.

The gene calls are TRBV19 and TRBJ2-5, with a tentative D call TRBD2 (6 bases). In germline, CDR1 is LNHDA, CDR2 SQIVND (reference sequence). CDR3 length: 15 residues. The V and J ends lost 3 bases and 1 base respectively, with 12 bases between them. The chain's CDR3 is CASSIRSGTQETQYF. The CDR3 nucleotides are TGTGCCAGTAGTATTCGTAGCGGTACCCAAGAGACCCAGTACTTC.

The chain couples TRBV5-5 to TRBJ2-6; 8 nucleotides line up with TRBD1. CDR1 and CDR2 (germline): SGHKS, YYEKEE (reference sequence). V lost 2 bases, J lost 4 bases, and 5 bases stayed unmatched. The CDR3 sequence is 16 residues long. The CDR3 here is CASSLSGGTGANVLTF. CDR3 coding DNA: TGTGCCAGCAGCTTATCAGGGGGCACCGGGGCCAACGTCCTGACTTTC. The entire variable domain, with the rest obtained from reference TRBV5-5 and TRBJ2-6, is as follows: DAGVTQSPTHLIKTRGQQVTLRCSPISGHKSVSWYQQVLGQGPQFIFQYYEKEERGRGNFPDRFSARQFPNYSSELNVNALLLGDSALYLCASSLSGGTGANVLTFGAGSRLTVL.

V is TRBV5-1 and J is TRBJ1-4, with 7 bases matching TRBD1. Germline CDR1 is SGHRS and CDR2 is YFSETQ. V lost 4 bases, J lost 8 bases, and 8 bases stayed unmatched. This CDR3 contains 14 residues. DNA of the CDR3: TGCGCCAGCAGCGGGGGGACAGACGGGGAAAAACTGTTTTTT. Amino acid sequence: CASSGGTDGEKLFF. The whole variable domain, filled in from reference TRBV5-1 and TRBJ1-4, reads KAGVTQTPRYLIKTRGQQVTLSCSPISGHRSVSWYQQTPGQGLQFLFEYFSETQRNKGNFPGRFSGRQFSNSRSEMNVSTLELGDSALYLCASSGGTDGEKLFFGSGTQLSVL.

In DNA, the CDR3 is TGCGCCAGCAGCCAATCGACTAGCGGGAGTGGGTCCTACGAGCAGTACTTC. This translates into CASSQSTSGSGSYEQYF. The rearrangement uses TRBV4-3 and TRBJ2-7, with 12 bases aligning to TRBD2. V trimming: 2 bases; J trimming: 1 base; junction bases outside the gene matches: 6. The CDR3 contains 17 residues. Germline V lookup: CDR1 LGHNA, CDR2 YSLEER.

The rearrangement joins TRBV7-2 to TRBJ2-2, with 9 positions matching TRBD2. There are 15 residues in the CDR3. Germline V gene sequence: CDR1 SGHTA, CDR2 FQGNSA. Losses at the gene ends were 8 bases for V and 4 bases for J; bases not matched to a gene: 8. CDR3 in amino acids: CASPRGGRATGELFF. DNA of the CDR3: TGTGCCAGCCCCCGGGGCGGGAGGGCCACCGGGGAGCTGTTTTTT.

This chain links TRBV6-6 with TRBJ1-5; 7 bases agree with TRBD1. Germline assignment: CDR1 MNHNY and CDR2 SVGAGI (reference sequence). V lost 5 bases and J lost 4; bases outside the gene matches: 8. This CDR3 region has 15 residues. CDR3 in amino acids: CASSLGDRRNQPQHF. The CDR3 nucleotides are TGTGCCAGCAGTCTCGGGGACAGAAGGAATCAGCCCCAGCATTTT.

The chain uses TRBV6-1 and TRBJ1-5; no reliable D call. The CDR3 totals 16 residues. V was trimmed by 2 bases and J by 4 bases, leaving 15 bases between them. CDR1 is MNHNS, CDR2 SASEGT, per germline. The CDR3 spells CASSEYMAAINQPQHF. DNA of the CDR3: TGTGCCAGCAGTGAATATATGGCGGCTATTAATCAGCCCCAGCATTTT.

The rearrangement joins TRBV7-2 to TRBJ1-5; 9 positions match TRBD1. J lost 7 bases, V lost 5 bases, and 9 bases had no gene match. There are 15 residues in the CDR3. Germline CDR1 is SGHTA and CDR2 is FQGNSA. CDR3: CASSPGTGWTQPQHF. CDR3 bases: TGTGCCAGCAGCCCCGGGACAGGGTGGACGCAGCCCCAGCATTTT. Drawing the rest from reference TRBV7-2 and TRBJ1-5, the complete variable domain is GAGVSQSPSNKVTEKGKDVELRCDPISGHTALYWYRQSLGQGLEFLIYFQGNSAPDKSGLPSDRFSAERTGGSVSTLTIQRTQQEDSAVYLCASSPGTGWTQPQHFGDGTRLSIL.

This chain uses TRBV4-1 with TRBJ1-2; 7 bases are shared with TRBD1. J lost 8 bases, V lost 3 bases, and 12 bases had no gene match. Germline CDR1 reads MGHRA; CDR2 reads YSYEKL. The CDR3 runs to 15 residues. CDR3 nucleotide sequence: TGCGCCAGCAGCCAGCCCGGAGGGGGCGCGTCCGGCTACACCTTC. This encodes CASSQPGGGASGYTF.

This chain links TRBV7-8 with TRBJ1-2; D perhaps matches TRBD1 (5 bases). This CDR3 contains 17 residues. With 1 base removed from V and 4 bases from J, the gap between germline ends came to 19 bases. Per the germline V gene, CDR1 is SGHVS and CDR2 is FQNEAQ. CDR3 amino acids: CASSLVSLFRGGYGYTF. The CDR3 nucleotides read TGTGCCAGCAGCTTAGTGTCTTTGTTTCGCGGGGGCTATGGCTACACCTTC.